Here is one T cell receptor (beta chain) with its context. Original processing notes: Estimated nucleated cell counts came from reference gene primer amplification. Clones were sequenced by immunoSEQ multiplex PCR, and TCRdb holds only the in-frame ones, with some missing. That table supplies the V and J calls and clone size; D and trimming were determined from the DNA. The data contain about 100,000 clones, roughly 90% of them singletons. The data were taken from a study of blood T cell repertoires in COVID-19. Study context: Acute-phase and convalescent COVID-19 samples originated in the United States, Italy and Spain. T cells, B-cell-depleted T cells, or PBMCs provided the cDNA or gDNA that served as material.

This CDR3 spans 12 amino acids. Germline V gene sequence: CDR1 MNHEY, CDR2 SVGAGI. V lost 4 bases and J 4 bases, leaving 7 bases between the germline ends. The sequence was collected from a man in his fifties or sixties with acute or convalescent COVID-19. This chain uses TRBV6-5 with TRBJ1-2, with D perhaps matching TRBD1 (5 bases). Material for sequencing was peripheral blood. The CDR3 is CASSSGPYGYTF. In DNA, the CDR3 is TGTGCCAGCAGTTCAGGGCCCTATGGCTACACCTTC.